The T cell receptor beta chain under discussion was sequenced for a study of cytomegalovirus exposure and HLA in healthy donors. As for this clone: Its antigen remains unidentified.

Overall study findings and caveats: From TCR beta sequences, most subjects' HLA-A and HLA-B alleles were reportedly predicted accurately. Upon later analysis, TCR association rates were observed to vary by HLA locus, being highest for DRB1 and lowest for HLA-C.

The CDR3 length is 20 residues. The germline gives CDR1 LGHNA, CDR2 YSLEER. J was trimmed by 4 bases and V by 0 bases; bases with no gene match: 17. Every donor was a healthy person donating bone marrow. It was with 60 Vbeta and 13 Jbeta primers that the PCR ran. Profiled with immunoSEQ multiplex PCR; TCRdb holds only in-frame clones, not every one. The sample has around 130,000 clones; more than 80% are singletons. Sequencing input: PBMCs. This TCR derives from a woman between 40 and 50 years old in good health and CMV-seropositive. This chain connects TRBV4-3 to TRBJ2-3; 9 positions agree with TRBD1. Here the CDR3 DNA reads TGCGCCAGCAGCCAAGAGGGGTACGCTTTGGGACAGGGCTTCCCAGATACGCAGTATTTT. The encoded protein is CASSQEGYALGQGFPDTQYF.